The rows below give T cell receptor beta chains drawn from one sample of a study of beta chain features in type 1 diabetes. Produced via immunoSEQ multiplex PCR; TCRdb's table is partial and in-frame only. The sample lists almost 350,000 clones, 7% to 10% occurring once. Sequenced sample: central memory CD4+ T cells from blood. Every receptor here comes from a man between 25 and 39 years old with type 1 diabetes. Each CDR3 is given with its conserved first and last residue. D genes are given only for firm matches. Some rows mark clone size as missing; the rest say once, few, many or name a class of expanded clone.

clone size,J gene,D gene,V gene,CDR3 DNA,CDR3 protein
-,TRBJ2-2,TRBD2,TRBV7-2,TGTGCCAGCAGAAGACTAGCGGGGGAAACCGGGGAGCTGTTTTTT,CASRRLAGETGELFF
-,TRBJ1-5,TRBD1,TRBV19,TGTGCCAGTAGTAGACAGGGGAATCAGCCCCAGCATTTT,CASSRQGNQPQHF
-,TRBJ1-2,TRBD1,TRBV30,TGTGCCTGGAGGGGACAGGGGTTAGTTGGCTACACCTTC,CAWRGQGLVGYTF
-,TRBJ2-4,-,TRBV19,TGTGCCAGTACCCTAAGTCAATGGGAAAACATTCAGTACTTC,CASTLSQWENIQYF
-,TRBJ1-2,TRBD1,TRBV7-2,TGTGCCAGCAGCCCGTTAAACAGGGGGCTCGACTATGGCTACACCTTC,CASSPLNRGLDYGYTF
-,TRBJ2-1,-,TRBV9,TGTGCCAGCAGCGTAATTTCCGGCGGTGAGCAGTTCTTC,CASSVISGGEQFF
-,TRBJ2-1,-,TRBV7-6,TGTGCCAGCAGCCTTTTAAACCAGGGCAGTGAGCAGTTCTTC,CASSLLNQGSEQFF
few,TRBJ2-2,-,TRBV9,TGTGCCAGCACCACCAACACCGGGGAGCTGTTTTTT,CASTTNTGELFF
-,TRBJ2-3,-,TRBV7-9,TGTGCCAGCACCGATTCAGGGGTCAGGGGAGCAGATACGCAGTATTTT,CASTDSGVRGADTQYF
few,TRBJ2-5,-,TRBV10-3,TGTGCCATCAGTGAGTCATGGGCGGCACAAGAGACCCAGTACTTC,CAISESWAAQETQYF
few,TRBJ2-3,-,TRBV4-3,TGCGCCAGCAGCCGGACAGGCACAGATACGCAGTATTTT,CASSRTGTDTQYF
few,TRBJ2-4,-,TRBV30,TGTGCCTGGAGTACGGGGCACGCCAAAAACATTCAGTACTTC,CAWSTGHAKNIQYF
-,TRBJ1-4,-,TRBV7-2,TGTGCCAGCAGGCCACCCTCTAGTGAAAAACTGTTTTTT,CASRPPSSEKLFF
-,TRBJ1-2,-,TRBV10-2,TGCGCCAGCAGTGAGTCGTCCAGTAACTATGGCTACACCTTC,CASSESSSNYGYTF
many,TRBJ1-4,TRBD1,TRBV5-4,TGTGCCAGCAGCGGGACAGGGGGAGATGAAAAACTGTTTTTT,CASSGTGGDEKLFF
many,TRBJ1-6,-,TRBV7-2,TGTGCCAGCAGGGTCGACAGCCCACCCCTCCACTTT,CASRVDSPPLHF
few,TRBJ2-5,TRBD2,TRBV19,TGTGCCAGTAGTGCCTCTAGCGGGGTCAAGTTCCAAGAGACCCAGTACTTC,CASSASSGVKFQETQYF
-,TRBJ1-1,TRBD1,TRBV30,TGTGCCTGGAGGGGACAGGCTCTCACTGAAGCTTTCTTT,CAWRGQALTEAFF
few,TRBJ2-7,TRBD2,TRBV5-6,TGTGCCAGCAGCTTAGCGGGGGTCAAATACGAGCAGTACTTC,CASSLAGVKYEQYF
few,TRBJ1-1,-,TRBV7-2,TGTGCCAGCAGCTTAAGGCACTACAACACTGAAGCTTTCTTT,CASSLRHYNTEAFF
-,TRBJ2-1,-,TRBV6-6,TGTGCCAGCAGTTTACGGGATGAGCAGTTCTTC,CASSLRDEQFF
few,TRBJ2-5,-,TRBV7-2,TGTGCCAGCAGCCGCGACCAAGAGACCCAGTACTTC,CASSRDQETQYF
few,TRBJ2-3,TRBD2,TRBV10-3,TGTGCCATCAGTGTCGGGGGGAGCACAGATACGCAGTATTTT,CAISVGGSTDTQYF
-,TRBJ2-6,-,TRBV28,TGTGCCAGCAGTTTTTCAGGGGCGGCTTCACCCTCTGGGGCCAACGTCCTGACTTTC,CASSFSGAASPSGANVLTF
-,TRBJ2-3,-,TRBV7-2,TGTGCCAGCAGCTTATGGACGCGGAGGGATACGCAGTATTTT,CASSLWTRRDTQYF
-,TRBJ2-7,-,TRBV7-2,TGTGCCAGCAGCTTAGTTATCGGGGGAGCCAGCGGCGAGCAGTACTTC,CASSLVIGGASGEQYF
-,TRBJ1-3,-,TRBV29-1,TGCAGCGTAGATTTACACGAAACCCACACCATATATTTT,CSVDLHETHTIYF
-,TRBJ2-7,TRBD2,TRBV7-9,TGCGCCAGCAGACTCCGACTAGCCGACTTGGGGGAGCAGTACTTC,CASRLRLADLGEQYF
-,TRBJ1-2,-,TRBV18,TGTGCCAGCTCGCAAACAGGGAGCGATGGCTACACCTTC,CASSQTGSDGYTF
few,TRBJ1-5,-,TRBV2,TGTGCCAGCAGTGAAAGTGGGCCCCAGCATTTT,CASSESGPQHF
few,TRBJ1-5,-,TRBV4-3,TGCGCCAGCAGCCAAGATGGGGGGCGCAATCAGCCCCAGCATTTT,CASSQDGGRNQPQHF
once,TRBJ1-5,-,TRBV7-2,TGTGCCAGCAGTCCGAGGGTCGGGGCTCATCAGCCCCAGCATTTT,CASSPRVGAHQPQHF
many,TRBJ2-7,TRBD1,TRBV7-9,TGTGCCAGCAGCTCCGGGACAGGGAATGAGCAGTACTTC,CASSSGTGNEQYF
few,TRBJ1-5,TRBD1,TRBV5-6,TGTGCCAGCAGCGCCGGACAGGGGAGCAATCAGCCCCAGCATTTT,CASSAGQGSNQPQHF
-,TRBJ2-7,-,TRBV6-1,TGTGCCAGCAGTGAAGCGGCTCTAGCCTACGAGCAGTACTTC,CASSEAALAYEQYF
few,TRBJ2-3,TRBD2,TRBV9,TGTGCCAGCAGCCCCAGACTAGCGGGGGGGCAGGATACGCAGTATTTT,CASSPRLAGGQDTQYF
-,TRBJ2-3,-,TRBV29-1,TGCAGCGTTGAAGAGCTAGGGGCTGGGAGCACAGATACGCAGTATTTT,CSVEELGAGSTDTQYF
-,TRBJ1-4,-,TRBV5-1,TGCGCCAGCAGCGTTGGAGGTGGGAAACTGTTTTTT,CASSVGGGKLFF
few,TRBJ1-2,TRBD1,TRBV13,TGTGCCAGCAGCTTAAGCCGAACAGGGGGCGGCTATGGCTACACCTTC,CASSLSRTGGGYGYTF
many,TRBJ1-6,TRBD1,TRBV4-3,TGCGCCAGCAGCCAGTGGACAGGGAACTCACCCCTCCACTTT,CASSQWTGNSPLHF
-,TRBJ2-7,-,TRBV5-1,TGCGCCAGCAGCCCCTCAGGGGAGGGGTACGAGCAGTACTTC,CASSPSGEGYEQYF
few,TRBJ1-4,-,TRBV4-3,TGCGCCAGCAGCCAAGATGAAGGGACGAATGAAAAACTGTTTTTT,CASSQDEGTNEKLFF
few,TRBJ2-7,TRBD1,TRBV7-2,TGTGCCAGCACCACCGGGGACAGGGTACACGAGCAGTACTTC,CASTTGDRVHEQYF
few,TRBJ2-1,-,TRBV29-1,TGCAGCTTCGGGACTCAAGGGGAGCAGTTCTTC,CSFGTQGEQFF
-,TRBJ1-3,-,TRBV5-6,TGTGCCAGCAGCCCGGACTTGTCTGGAAACACCATATATTTT,CASSPDLSGNTIYF
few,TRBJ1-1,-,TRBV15,TGTGCCACCAGCAGAGATTTACAGGGCCGGGACGGTGCTTTCTTT,CATSRDLQGRDGAFF
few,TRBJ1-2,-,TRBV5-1,TGCGCCAGCAGCCTATCCCAGAACTATGGCTACACCTTC,CASSLSQNYGYTF
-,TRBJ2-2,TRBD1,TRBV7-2,TGTGCCGGCCACCGGGACAGAGGGTACCCGACCGGGGAGCTGTTTTTT,CAGHRDRGYPTGELFF